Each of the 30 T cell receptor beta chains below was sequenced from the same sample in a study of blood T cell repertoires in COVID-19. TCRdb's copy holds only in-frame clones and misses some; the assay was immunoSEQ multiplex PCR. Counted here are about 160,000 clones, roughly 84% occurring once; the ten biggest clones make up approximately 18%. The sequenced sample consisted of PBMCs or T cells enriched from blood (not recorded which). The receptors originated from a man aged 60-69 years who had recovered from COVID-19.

The CDR3, as DNA: TGTGCCAGTAGTATTCGGGGGACGGGAACTAACGAGCAGTACTTC. Translated, it gives CASSIRGTGTNEQYF. The chain employs TRBV19 and TRBJ2-7; possible D gene TRBD2, 6 bases. The CDR3 is 15 residues long. Between the trimmed V and J ends, which lost 3 bases and 5 bases, there was a span of 17 bases. CDR1 is LNHDA and CDR2 is SQIVND in the germline V gene (reference sequence).

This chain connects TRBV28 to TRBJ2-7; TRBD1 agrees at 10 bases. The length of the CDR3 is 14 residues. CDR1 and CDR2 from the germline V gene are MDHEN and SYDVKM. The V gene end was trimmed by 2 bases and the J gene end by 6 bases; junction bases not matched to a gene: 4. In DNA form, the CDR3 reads TGTGCCAGCAGTTTAGGGGACAGGGGAGCCGAGCAGTACTTC. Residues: CASSLGDRGAEQYF.

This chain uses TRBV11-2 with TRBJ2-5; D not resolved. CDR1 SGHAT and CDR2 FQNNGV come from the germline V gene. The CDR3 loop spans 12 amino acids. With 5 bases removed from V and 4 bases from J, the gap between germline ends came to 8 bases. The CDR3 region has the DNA TGTGCCAGCAGCCCGACTGGAGAGACCCAGTACTTC. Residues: CASSPTGETQYF.

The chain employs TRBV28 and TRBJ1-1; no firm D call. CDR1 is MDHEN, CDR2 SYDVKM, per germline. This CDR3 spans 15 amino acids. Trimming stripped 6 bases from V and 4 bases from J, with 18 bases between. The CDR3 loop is CASSRGRRHGTEAFF. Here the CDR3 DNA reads TGTGCCAGCAGCCGCGGTAGGAGGCACGGCACTGAAGCTTTCTTT.

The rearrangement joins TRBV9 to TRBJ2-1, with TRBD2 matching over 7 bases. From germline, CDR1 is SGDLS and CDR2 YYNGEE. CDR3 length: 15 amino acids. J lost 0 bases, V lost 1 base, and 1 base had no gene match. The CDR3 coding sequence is TGTGCCAGCAGCGTAAGCGGGATCTCCTACAATGAGCAGTTCTTC. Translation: CASSVSGISYNEQFF.

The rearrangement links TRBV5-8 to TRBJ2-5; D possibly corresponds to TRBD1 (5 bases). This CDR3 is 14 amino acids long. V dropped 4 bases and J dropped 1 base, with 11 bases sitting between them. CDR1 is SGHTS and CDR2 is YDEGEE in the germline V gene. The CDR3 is CASSPRVTQETQYF. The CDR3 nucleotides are TGTGCCAGCAGCCCCAGGGTTACCCAAGAGACCCAGTACTTC. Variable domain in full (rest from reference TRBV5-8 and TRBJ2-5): EAGVTQSPTHLIKTRGQQATLRCSPISGHTSVYWYQQALGLGLQFLLWYDEGEERNRGNFPPRFSGRQFPNYSSELNVNALELEDSALYLCASSPRVTQETQYFGPGTRLLVL.

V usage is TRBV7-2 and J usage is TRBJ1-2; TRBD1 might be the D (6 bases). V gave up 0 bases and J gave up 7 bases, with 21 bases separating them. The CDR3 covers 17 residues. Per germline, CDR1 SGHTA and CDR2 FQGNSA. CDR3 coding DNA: TGTGCCAGCAGCTTAGCGGCCAGGGGCGCTACCTCGGGTGGCTACACCTTC. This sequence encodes CASSLAARGATSGGYTF.

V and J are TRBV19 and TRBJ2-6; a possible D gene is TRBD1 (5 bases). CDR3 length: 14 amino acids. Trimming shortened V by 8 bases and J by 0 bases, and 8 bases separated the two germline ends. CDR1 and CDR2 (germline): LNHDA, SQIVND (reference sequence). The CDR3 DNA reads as TGTGCCAGTCTACAGGTCTCTGGGGCCAACGTCCTGACTTTC. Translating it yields CASLQVSGANVLTF.

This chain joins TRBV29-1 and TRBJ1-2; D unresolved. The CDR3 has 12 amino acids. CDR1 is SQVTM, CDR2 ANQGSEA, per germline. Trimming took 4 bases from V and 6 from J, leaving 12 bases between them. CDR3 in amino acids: CSVGSSYDGYTF. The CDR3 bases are TGCAGCGTTGGGAGTTCTTATGATGGCTACACCTTC.

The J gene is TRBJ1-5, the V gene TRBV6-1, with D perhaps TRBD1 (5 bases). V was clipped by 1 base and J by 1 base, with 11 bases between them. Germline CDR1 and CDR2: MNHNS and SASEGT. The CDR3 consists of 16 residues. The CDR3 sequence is CASSEVGGSSNQPQHF. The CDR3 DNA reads TGTGCCAGCAGTGAAGTGGGGGGGTCGAGCAATCAGCCCCAGCATTTT.

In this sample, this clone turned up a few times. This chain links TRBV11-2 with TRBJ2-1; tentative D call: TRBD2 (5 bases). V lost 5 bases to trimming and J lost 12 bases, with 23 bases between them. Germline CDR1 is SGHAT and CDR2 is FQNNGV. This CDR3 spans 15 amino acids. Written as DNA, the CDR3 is TGTGCCAGCAGCCCCTCGGTAGCCCCGGGGTCCCGGCAGTTCTTC. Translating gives CASSPSVAPGSRQFF.

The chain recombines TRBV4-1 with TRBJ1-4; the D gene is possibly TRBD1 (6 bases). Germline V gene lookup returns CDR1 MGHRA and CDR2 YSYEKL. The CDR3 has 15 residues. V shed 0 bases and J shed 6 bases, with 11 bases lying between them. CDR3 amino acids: CASSQDGGWDEKLFF. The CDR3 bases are TGCGCCAGCAGCCAAGATGGGGGCTGGGATGAAAAACTGTTTTTT.

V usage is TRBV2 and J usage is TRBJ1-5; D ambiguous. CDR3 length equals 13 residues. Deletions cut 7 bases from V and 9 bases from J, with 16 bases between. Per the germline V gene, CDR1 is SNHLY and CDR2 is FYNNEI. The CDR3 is CASTETVVTPQHF. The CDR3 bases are TGTGCCAGCACCGAAACTGTAGTTACGCCCCAGCATTTT.

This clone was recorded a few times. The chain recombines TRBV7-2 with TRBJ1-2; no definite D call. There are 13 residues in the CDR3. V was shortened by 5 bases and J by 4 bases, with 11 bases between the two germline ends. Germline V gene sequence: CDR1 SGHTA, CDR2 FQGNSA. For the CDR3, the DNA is TGTGCCAGCAGCCGTTCGGACTTCTATGGCTACACCTTC. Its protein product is CASSRSDFYGYTF.

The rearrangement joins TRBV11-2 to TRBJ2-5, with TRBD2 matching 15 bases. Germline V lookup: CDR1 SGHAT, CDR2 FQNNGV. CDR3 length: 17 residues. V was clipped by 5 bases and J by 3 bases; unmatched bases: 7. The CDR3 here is CASSPGTSGGREETQYF. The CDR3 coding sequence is TGTGCCAGCAGCCCAGGGACTAGCGGGGGGCGGGAAGAGACCCAGTACTTC.

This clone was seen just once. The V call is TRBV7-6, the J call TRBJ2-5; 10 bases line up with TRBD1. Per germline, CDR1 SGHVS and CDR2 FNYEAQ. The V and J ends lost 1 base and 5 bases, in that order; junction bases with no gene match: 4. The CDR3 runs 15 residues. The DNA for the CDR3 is TGTGCCAGCAGCTTAGGACAGGGGGCTTGGGAGACCCAGTACTTC. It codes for CASSLGQGAWETQYF.

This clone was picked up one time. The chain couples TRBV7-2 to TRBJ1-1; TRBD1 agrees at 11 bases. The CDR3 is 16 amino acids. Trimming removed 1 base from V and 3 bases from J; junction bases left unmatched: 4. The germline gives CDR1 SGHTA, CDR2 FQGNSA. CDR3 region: CASSLGGQGADTEAFF. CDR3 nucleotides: TGTGCCAGCAGCTTAGGCGGACAGGGGGCGGACACTGAAGCTTTCTTT.

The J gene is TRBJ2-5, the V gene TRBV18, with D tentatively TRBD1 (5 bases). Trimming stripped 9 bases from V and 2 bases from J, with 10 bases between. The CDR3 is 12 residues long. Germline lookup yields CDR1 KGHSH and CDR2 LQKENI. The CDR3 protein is CASAGIQETQYF. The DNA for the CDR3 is TGTGCCAGTGCAGGGATTCAAGAGACCCAGTACTTC.

The CDR3: CASSLGLAGVGWQQYF. CDR3 DNA sequence: TGTGCCAGCAGCCTGGGACTAGCGGGAGTAGGGTGGCAGCAGTACTTC. The chain is built from TRBV3-1 (or the pseudogene TRBV3-2) and TRBJ2-7; 14 bases map to TRBD2. V shed 4 bases, J shed 8 bases, and the junction held 10 bases outside the gene matches. Germline V gene sequence: CDR1 LGHDT, CDR2 YNNKEL (reference sequence). The CDR3 contains 16 residues.

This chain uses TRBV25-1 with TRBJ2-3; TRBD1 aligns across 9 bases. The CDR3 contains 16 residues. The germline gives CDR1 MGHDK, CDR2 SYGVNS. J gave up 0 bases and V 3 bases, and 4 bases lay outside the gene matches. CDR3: CASSDLQGASTDTQYF. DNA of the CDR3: TGTGCCAGCAGTGACCTACAGGGGGCAAGCACAGATACGCAGTATTTT.

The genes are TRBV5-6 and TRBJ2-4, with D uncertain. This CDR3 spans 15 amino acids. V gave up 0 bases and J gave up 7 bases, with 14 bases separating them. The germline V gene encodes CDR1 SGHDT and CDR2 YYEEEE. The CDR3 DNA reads TGTGCCAGCAGCTTGGTACATTCAGGTAACAACATTCAGTACTTC. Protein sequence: CASSLVHSGNNIQYF.

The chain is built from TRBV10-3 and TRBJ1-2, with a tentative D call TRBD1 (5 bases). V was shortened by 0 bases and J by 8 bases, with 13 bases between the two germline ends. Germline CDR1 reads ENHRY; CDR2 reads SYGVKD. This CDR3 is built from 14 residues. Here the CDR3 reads CAISESSGMRGYTF. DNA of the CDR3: TGTGCCATCAGTGAGTCGTCAGGGATGAGGGGCTACACCTTC.

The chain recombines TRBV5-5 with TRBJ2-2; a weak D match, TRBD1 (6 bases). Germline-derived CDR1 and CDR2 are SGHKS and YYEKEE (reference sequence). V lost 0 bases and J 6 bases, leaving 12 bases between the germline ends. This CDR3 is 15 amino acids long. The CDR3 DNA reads TGTGCCAGCAGCTTGGTGCCCCGACAGGCCGGGGAGCTGTTTTTT. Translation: CASSLVPRQAGELFF.

The CDR3 here is CASTPVSFRGRGNQPQHF. CDR3 DNA sequence: TGTGCCAGCACCCCCGTGAGTTTCCGAGGCAGGGGGAATCAGCCCCAGCATTTT. This chain connects TRBV28 to TRBJ1-5; 7 bases map to TRBD1. This CDR3 has 18 amino acids. Unmatched junction bases numbered 19, after V lost 7 bases and J lost 4 bases. The germline CDR1 and CDR2 sequences are MDHEN and SYDVKM.

In nucleotides, the CDR3 is TGTGCCAGCAGCCCCACCCGGGAGGTTCGAACCTACGAGCAGTACTTC. Protein sequence: CASSPTREVRTYEQYF. V usage is TRBV7-3 and J usage is TRBJ2-7, with 7 bases aligning to TRBD2. Unmatched junction bases numbered 12, after V lost 5 bases and J lost 2 bases. This CDR3 spans 16 amino acids. Per the germline V gene, CDR1 is SGHTA and CDR2 is FQGTGA. The variable domain in full, with the rest retrieved from reference TRBV7-3 and TRBJ2-7, is GAGVSQTPSNKVTEKGKYVELRCDPISGHTALYWYRQSLGQGPEFLIYFQGTGAADDSGLPNDRFFAVRPEGSVSTLKIQRTERGDSAVYLCASSPTREVRTYEQYFGPGTRLTVT.

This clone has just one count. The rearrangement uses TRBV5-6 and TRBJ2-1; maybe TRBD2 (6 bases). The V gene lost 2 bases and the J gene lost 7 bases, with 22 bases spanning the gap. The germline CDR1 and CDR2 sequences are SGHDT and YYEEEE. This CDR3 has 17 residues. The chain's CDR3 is CASSFRSFGGITNEQFF. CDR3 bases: TGTGCCAGCAGCTTCAGGTCCTTTGGAGGGATTACAAATGAGCAGTTCTTC.

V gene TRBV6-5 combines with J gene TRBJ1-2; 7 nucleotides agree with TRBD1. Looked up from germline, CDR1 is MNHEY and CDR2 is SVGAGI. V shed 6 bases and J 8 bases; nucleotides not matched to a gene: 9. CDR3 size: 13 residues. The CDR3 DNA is TGTGCCAGCAGGGATGACAGGGTAGGAGGCTACACCTTC. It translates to CASRDDRVGGYTF.

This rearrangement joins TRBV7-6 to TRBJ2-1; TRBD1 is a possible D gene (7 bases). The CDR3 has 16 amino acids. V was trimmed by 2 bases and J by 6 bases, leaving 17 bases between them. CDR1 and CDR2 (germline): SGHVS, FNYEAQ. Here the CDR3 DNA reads TGTGCCAGCAGCTTATTTAGGGGGACAGCGGGCAATGAGCAGTTCTTC. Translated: CASSLFRGTAGNEQFF.

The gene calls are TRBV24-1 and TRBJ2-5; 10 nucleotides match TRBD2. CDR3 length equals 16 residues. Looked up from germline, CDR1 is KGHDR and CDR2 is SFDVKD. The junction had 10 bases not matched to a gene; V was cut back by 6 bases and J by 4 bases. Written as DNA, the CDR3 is TGTGCCACCAGTTCTCAGGCTAGCGGGAGTCGAGAGACCCAGTACTTC. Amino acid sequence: CATSSQASGSRETQYF.

The CDR3 region is CASSNYPTSGVDDEQFF. As DNA, the CDR3 is TGTGCCAGCAGCAATTATCCGACTAGCGGGGTGGACGATGAGCAGTTCTTC. The chain recombines TRBV7-9 with TRBJ2-1, with TRBD2 matching over 11 bases. The germline CDR1 and CDR2 sequences are SEHNR and FQNEAQ (reference sequence). The CDR3 loop spans 17 amino acids. V was clipped by 5 bases and J by 8 bases; unmatched bases: 14.